Sequencing of this T cell receptor beta chain was carried out in a study of T cell repertoires in cytomegalovirus infection. Notes on the study in general: Cumulative frequency of public TCR beta families picked out carriers of CMV plus the relevant HLA. The ex vivo response showed dominance by HLA-C-restricted CMV-specific TCR beta clonotypes.

MiXCR was run by TCRdb on the reads, yielding one entry per CDR3 protein. The sample holds some 220,000 distinct CDR3 sequences, about 5.9% seen once. CDR1 and CDR2 (germline): SGHTA, FQGNSA. The CDR3 extends over 16 amino acids. V was clipped by 6 bases and J by 2 bases, with 18 bases between them. This clonotype was detected ten times or more. Its cognate antigen is unknown. The rearrangement uses TRBV7-2 and TRBJ2-3, with D possibly matching TRBD2 (6 bases). This receptor was taken from a human donor in good health (CMV status not recorded). Some clones in this sample may be carry-over from other donors' samples. Sequencing was performed on PBMCs. The CDR3 DNA reads TGTGCCAGCAGTTCCCAAGGGCGGGGTATCACAGATACGCAGTATTTT. It codes for CASSSQGRGITDTQYF.